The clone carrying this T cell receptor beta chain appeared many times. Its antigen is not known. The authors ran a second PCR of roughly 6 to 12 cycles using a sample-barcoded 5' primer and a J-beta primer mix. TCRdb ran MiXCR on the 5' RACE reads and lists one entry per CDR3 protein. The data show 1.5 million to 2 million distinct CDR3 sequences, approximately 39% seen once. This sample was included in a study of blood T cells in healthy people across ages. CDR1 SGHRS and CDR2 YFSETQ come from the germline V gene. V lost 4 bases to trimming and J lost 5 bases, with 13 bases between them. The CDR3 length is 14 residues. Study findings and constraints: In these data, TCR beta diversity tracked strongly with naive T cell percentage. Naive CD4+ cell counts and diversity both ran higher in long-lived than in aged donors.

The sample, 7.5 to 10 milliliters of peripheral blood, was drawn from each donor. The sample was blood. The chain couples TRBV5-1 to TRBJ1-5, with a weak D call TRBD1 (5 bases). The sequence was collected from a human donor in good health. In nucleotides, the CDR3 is TGCGCCAGCAGCGAGTCGGGGGGGGATCAGCCCCAGCATTTT. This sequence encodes CASSESGGDQPQHF.